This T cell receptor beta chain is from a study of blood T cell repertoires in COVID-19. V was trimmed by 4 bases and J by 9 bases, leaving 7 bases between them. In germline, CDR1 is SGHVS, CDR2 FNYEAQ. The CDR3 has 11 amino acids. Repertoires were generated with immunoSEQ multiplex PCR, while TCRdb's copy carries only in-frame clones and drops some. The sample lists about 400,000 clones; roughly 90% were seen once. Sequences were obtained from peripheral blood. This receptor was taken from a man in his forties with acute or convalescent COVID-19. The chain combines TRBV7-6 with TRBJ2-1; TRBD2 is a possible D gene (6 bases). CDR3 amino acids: CASSSEGEQFF. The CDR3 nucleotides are TGTGCCAGCAGCTCGGAGGGTGAGCAGTTCTTC. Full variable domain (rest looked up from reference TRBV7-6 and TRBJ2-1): GAGVSQSPRYKVTKRGQDVALRCDPISGHVSLYWYRQALGQGPEFLTYFNYEAQQDKSGLPNDRFSAERPEGSISTLTIQRTEQRDSAMYRCASSSEGEQFFGPGTRLTVL.